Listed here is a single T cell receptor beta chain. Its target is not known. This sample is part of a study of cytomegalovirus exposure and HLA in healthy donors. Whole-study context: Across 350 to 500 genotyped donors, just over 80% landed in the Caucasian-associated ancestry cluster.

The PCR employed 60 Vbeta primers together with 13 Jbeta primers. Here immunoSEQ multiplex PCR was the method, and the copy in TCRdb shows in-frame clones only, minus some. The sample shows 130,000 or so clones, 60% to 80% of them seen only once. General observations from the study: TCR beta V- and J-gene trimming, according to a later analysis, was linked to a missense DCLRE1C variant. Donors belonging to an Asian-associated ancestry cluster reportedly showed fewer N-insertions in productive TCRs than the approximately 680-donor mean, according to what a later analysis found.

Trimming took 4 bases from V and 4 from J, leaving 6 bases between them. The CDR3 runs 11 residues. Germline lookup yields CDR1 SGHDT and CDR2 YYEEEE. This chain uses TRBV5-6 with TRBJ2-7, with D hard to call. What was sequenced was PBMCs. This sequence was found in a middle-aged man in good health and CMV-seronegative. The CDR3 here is CASSTEYEQYF. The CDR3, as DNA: TGTGCCAGCAGCACAGAATACGAGCAGTACTTC. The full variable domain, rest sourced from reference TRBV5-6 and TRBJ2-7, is DAGVTQSPTHLIKTRGQQVTLRCSPKSGHDTVSWYQQALGQGPQFIFQYYEEEERQRGNFPDRFSGHQFPNYSSELNVNALLLGDSALYLCASSTEYEQYFGPGTRLTVT.